Listed here are 10 T cell receptor beta chains from one sample, sequenced in a study of blood T cell repertoires in COVID-19. Sequencing used immunoSEQ multiplex PCR; TCRdb keeps in-frame clones, though not all of them. The table records around 200,000 clones, just under 80% of them present only once. The sample was peripheral blood. The receptors derive from a woman at least 80 years old with active or convalescent COVID-19.

This sequence joins TRBV5-6 and TRBJ1-6, with 7 nucleotides matching TRBD1. With V trimmed by 3 bases and J by 1 base, 10 bases remained unmatched. CDR1 is SGHDT, CDR2 YYEEEE, per germline. This CDR3 spans 18 amino acids. Here the CDR3 DNA reads TGTGCCAGCAGCTCCACCCGGGACAGACCATCCTATAATTCACCCCTCCACTTT. This encodes CASSSTRDRPSYNSPLHF.

The rearrangement uses TRBV7-9 and TRBJ2-2; D might be TRBD2 (5 bases). V was cut by 0 bases and J by 5 bases, with 7 bases left in between. This CDR3 contains 14 residues. Germline CDR1 is SEHNR and CDR2 is FQNEAQ (reference sequence). The CDR3: CASSLARRTGELFF. In nucleotides, the CDR3 is TGTGCCAGCAGCTTAGCCAGGAGGACCGGGGAGCTGTTTTTT.

Ten or more counts support this clone. The V call is TRBV7-9, the J call TRBJ2-2; TRBD1 matches at 9 bases. The CDR3 runs 17 residues. From germline, CDR1 is SEHNR and CDR2 FQNEAQ (reference sequence). After removal of 5 bases from V and 5 bases from J, the junction contained 12 bases not matched to a gene. DNA for the CDR3: TGTGCCAGCAGCACACCCCCGGGACAGGGATTTACCGGGGAGCTGTTTTTT. It encodes CASSTPPGQGFTGELFF.

V is TRBV12-5 and J is TRBJ2-5; 16 bases are a match to TRBD2. Germline-derived CDR1 and CDR2 are LGHNT and FRNRAP. With V trimmed by 7 bases and J by 5 bases, 13 bases remained unmatched. The CDR3 contains 18 residues. CDR3 protein: CASATGTSGGAVGETQYF. The CDR3 region has the DNA TGTGCTAGTGCCACTGGGACTAGCGGGGGGGCCGTCGGGGAGACCCAGTACTTC.

V gene TRBV7-8 combines with J gene TRBJ2-7, with 10 positions matching TRBD1. V lost 2 bases, J lost 4 bases, and 8 bases stayed unmatched. CDR3 size: 16 residues. Germline V CDR1 and CDR2: SGHVS, FQNEAQ. As DNA, the CDR3 is TGTGCCAGCAGCTTAACTTGGGACAGGGGTTTGTACGAGCAGTACTTC. This encodes CASSLTWDRGLYEQYF.

The chain is built from TRBV14 and TRBJ2-5; D might be TRBD2 (5 bases). Per the germline V gene, CDR1 is SGHDN and CDR2 is FVKESK. V was trimmed by 6 bases and J by 5 bases, leaving 13 bases between them. This CDR3 contains 13 residues. In nucleotides, the CDR3 is TGTGCCAGCAGTCCCGGGGTTTTGGAGACCCAGTACTTC. Translation: CASSPGVLETQYF.

As regards this clone: The sample contains more than one DNA sequence encoding this CDR3. The chain links TRBV5-1 to TRBJ2-1, with D hard to call. This CDR3 contains 13 residues. Germline CDR1 SGHRS, CDR2 YFSETQ. V was pared by 0 bases and J by 4 bases, with 5 bases between. In nucleotides, the CDR3 is TGCGCCAGCAGCTTGGGTCTTTACAATGAGCAGTTCTTC. This sequence encodes CASSLGLYNEQFF.

In its sample, this clone was seen once. This chain joins TRBV18 and TRBJ2-5; possible D gene TRBD1, 6 bases. Germline V lookup: CDR1 KGHSH, CDR2 LQKENI. V lost 0 bases and J 1 base, leaving 15 bases between the germline ends. The CDR3 loop spans 17 amino acids. CDR3 DNA: TGTGCCAGCTCACCACCGGGGTCACGCAGGGGCCAAGAGACCCAGTACTTC. Protein: CASSPPGSRRGQETQYF. The full variable domain, in which reference TRBV18 and TRBJ2-5 provide the parts outside the CDR3, is NAGVMQNPRHLVRRRGQEARLRCSPMKGHSHVYWYRQLPEEGLKFMVYLQKENIIDESGMPKERFSAEFPKEGPSILRIQQVVRGDSAAYFCASSPPGSRRGQETQYFGPGTRLLVL.

The gene calls are TRBV3-1 (or the pseudogene TRBV3-2) and TRBJ1-1; the D is unclear. The CDR3 is 13 amino acids. V lost 1 base to trimming and J lost 3 bases, with 6 bases between them. Per the germline V gene, CDR1 is LGHDT and CDR2 is YNNKEL (reference sequence). The CDR3 nucleotides read TGTGCCAGCAGCCAAGTCCGGGACACTGAAGCTTTCTTT. This sequence encodes CASSQVRDTEAFF.

The sample holds a few counts of this clone. The gene calls are TRBV29-1 and TRBJ2-1, with 9 bases that match TRBD1. With 5 bases clipped from V and 6 bases from J, the junction kept 8 bases outside the gene matches. CDR1 is SQVTM and CDR2 is ANQGSEA in the germline V gene. The CDR3 has 14 residues. The CDR3 bases are TGCAGCGTTCAGGACAGGGGTATGTTCAATGAGCAGTTCTTC. Its translation is CSVQDRGMFNEQFF.